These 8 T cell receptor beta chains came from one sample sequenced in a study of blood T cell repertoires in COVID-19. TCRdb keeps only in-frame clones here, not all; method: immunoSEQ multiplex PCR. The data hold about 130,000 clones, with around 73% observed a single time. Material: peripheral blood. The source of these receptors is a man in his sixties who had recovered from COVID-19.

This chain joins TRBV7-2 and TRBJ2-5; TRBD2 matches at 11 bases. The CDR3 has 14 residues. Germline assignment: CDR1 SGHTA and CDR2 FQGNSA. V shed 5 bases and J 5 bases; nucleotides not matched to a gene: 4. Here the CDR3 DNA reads TGTGCCAGCAGCATCATAGCGGGAGGGGAGACCCAGTACTTC. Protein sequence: CASSIIAGGETQYF.

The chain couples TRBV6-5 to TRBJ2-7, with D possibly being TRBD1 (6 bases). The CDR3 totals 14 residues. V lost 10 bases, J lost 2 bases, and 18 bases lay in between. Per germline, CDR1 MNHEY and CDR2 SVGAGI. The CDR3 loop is CATRSSRGTYEQYF. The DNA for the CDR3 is TGTGCCACCCGGTCCTCCAGGGGAACCTACGAGCAGTACTTC.

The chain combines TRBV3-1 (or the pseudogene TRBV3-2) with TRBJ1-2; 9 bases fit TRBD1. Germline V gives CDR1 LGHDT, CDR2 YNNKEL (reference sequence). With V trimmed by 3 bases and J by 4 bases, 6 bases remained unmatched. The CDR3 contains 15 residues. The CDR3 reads CASSHPTGGVYGYTF. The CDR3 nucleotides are TGTGCCAGCAGCCACCCCACAGGGGGCGTCTATGGCTACACCTTC.

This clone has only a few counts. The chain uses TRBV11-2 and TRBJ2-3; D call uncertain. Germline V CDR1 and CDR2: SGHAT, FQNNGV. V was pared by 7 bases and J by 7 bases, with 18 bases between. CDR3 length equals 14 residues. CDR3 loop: CASTRDRVQNTQYF. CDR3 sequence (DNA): TGTGCCAGCACTCGAGACCGGGTTCAAAATACGCAGTATTTT.

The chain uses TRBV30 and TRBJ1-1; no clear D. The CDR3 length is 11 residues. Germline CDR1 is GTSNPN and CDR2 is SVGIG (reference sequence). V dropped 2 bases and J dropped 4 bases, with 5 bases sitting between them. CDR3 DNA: TGTGCCTGGAGTCCTCTCACTGAAGCTTTCTTT. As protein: CAWSPLTEAFF.

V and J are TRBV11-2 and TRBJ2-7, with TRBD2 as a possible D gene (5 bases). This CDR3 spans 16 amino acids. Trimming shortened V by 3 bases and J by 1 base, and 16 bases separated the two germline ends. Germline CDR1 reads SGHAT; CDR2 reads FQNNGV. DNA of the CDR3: TGTGCCAGCAGCTTCGTCACCACGGGATTTTCCTACGAGCAGTACTTC. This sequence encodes CASSFVTTGFSYEQYF. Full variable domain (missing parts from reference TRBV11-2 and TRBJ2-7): EAGVAQSPRYKIIEKRQSVAFWCNPISGHATLYWYQQILGQGPKLLIQFQNNGVVDDSQLPKDRFSAERLKGVDSTLKIQPAKLEDSAVYLCASSFVTTGFSYEQYFGPGTRLTVT.

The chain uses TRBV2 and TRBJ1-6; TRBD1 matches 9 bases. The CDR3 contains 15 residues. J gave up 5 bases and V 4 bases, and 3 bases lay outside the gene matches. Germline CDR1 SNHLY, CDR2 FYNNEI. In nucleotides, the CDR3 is TGTGCCAGCAGTGGACAGGGGGGGAATAATTCACCCCTCCACTTT. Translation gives CASSGQGGNNSPLHF.

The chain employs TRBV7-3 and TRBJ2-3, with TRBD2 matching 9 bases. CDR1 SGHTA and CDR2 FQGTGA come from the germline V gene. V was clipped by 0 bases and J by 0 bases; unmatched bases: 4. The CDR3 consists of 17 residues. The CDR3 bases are TGTGCCAGCAGCTTAACGGGGACTAGCAGAAGCACAGATACGCAGTATTTT. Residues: CASSLTGTSRSTDTQYF.